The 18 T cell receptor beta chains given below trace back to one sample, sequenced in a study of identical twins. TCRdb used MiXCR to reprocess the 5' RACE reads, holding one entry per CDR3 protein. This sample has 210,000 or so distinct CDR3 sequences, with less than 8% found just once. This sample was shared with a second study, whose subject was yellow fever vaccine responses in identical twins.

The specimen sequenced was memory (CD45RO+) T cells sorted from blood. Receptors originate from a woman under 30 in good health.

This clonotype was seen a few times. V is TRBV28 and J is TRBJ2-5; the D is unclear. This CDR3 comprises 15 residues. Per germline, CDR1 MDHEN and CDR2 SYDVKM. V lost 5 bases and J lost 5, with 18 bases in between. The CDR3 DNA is TGTGCCAGCAGTGTACCTAGGTTGGTTCTGGAGACCCAGTACTTC. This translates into CASSVPRLVLETQYF.

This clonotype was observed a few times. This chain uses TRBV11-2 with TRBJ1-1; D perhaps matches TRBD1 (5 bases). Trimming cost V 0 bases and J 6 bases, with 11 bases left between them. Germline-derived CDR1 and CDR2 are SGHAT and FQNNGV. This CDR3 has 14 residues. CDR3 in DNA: TGTGCCAGCAGCTTAGACTACCAGGGCCCTGAAGCTTTCTTT. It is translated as CASSLDYQGPEAFF. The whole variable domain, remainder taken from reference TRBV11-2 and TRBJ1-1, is EAGVAQSPRYKIIEKRQSVAFWCNPISGHATLYWYQQILGQGPKLLIQFQNNGVVDDSQLPKDRFSAERLKGVDSTLKIQPAKLEDSAVYLCASSLDYQGPEAFFGQGTRLTVV.

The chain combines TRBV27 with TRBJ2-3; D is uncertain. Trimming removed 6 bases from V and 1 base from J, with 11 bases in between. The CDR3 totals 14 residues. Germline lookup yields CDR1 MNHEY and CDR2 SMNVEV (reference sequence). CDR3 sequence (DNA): TGTGCCAGCAGCCACCTTCACGGCACAGATACGCAGTATTTT. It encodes CASSHLHGTDTQYF.

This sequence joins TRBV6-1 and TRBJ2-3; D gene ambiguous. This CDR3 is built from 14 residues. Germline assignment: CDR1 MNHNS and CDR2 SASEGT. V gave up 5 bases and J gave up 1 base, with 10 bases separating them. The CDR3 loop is CASSQKVGTDTQYF. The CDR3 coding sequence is TGTGCCAGCAGTCAGAAAGTAGGCACAGATACGCAGTATTTT.

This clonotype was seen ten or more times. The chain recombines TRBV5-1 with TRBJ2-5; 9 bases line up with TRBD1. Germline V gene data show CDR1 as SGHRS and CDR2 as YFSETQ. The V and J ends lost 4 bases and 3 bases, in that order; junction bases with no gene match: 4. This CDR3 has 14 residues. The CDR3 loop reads CASSEGTGKETQYF. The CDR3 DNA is TGCGCCAGCAGCGAAGGGACAGGGAAAGAGACCCAGTACTTC.

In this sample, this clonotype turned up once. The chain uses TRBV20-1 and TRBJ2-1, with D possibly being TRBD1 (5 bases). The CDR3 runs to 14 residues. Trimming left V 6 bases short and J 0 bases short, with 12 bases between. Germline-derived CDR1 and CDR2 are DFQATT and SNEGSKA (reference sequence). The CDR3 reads CSALGLPSYNEQFF. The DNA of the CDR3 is TGCAGTGCCCTGGGGCTGCCCTCCTACAATGAGCAGTTCTTC.

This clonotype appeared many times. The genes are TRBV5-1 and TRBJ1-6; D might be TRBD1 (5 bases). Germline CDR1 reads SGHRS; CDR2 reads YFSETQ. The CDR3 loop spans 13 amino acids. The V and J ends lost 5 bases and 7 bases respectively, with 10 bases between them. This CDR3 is CASSVGENSPLHF. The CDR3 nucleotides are TGCGCCAGCAGTGTAGGGGAAAATTCACCCCTCCACTTT.

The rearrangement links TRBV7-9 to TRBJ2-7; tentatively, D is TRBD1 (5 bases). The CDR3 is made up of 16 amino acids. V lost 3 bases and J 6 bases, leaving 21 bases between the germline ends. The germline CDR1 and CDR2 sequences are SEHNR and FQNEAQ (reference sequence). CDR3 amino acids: CASSFTPAAGSTEQYF. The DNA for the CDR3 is TGTGCCAGCAGCTTCACTCCCGCGGCAGGGTCTACCGAGCAGTACTTC.

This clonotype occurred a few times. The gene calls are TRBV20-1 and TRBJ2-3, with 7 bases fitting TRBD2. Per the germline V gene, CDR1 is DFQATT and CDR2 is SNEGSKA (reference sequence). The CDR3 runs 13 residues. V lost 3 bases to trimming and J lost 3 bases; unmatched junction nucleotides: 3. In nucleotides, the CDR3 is TGCAGTGCTAGTCGCGGGAGAACAGATACGCAGTATTTT. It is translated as CSASRGRTDTQYF.

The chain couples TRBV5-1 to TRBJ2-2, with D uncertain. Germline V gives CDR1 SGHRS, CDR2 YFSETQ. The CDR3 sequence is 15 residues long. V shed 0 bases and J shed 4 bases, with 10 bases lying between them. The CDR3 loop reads CASSLEVGGTGELFF. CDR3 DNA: TGCGCCAGCAGCTTGGAGGTAGGCGGCACCGGGGAGCTGTTTTTT.

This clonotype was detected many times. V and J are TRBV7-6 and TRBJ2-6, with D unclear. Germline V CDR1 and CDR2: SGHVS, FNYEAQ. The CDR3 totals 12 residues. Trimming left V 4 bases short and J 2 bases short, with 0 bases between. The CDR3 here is CASSSGANVLTF. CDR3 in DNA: TGTGCCAGCAGCTCTGGGGCCAACGTCCTGACTTTC.

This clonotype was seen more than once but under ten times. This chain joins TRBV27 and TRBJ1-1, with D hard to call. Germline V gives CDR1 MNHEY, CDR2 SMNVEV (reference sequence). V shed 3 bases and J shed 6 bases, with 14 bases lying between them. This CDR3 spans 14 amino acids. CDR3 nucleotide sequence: TGTGCCAGCAGTTTCCAGGCTAAGGGCGCTGAAGCTTTCTTT. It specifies CASSFQAKGAEAFF.

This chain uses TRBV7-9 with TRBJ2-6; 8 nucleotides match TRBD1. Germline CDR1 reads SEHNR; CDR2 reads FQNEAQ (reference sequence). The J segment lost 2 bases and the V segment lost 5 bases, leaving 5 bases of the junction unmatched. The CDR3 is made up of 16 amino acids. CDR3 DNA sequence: TGTGCCAGCAGCACGGACAGGGTGGCTGGGGCCAACGTCCTGACTTTC. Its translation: CASSTDRVAGANVLTF.

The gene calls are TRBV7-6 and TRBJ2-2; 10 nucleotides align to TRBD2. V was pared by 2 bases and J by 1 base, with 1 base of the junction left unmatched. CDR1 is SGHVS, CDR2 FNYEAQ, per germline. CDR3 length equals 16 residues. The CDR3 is CASSLLAGGNTGELFF. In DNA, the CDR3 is TGTGCCAGCAGCTTATTAGCGGGGGGGAACACCGGGGAGCTGTTTTTT.

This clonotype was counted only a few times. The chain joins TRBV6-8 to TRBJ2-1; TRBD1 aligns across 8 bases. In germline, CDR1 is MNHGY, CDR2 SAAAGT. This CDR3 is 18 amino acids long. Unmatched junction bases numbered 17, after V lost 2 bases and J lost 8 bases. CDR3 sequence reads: CASSYQTDRARLHDEQFF. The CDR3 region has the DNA TGTGCCAGCAGTTACCAAACGGACAGGGCCCGTTTACACGATGAGCAGTTCTTC.

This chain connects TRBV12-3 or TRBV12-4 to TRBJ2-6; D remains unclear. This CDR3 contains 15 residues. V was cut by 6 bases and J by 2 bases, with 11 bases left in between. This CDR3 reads CASSRNTAGANVLTF. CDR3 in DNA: TGTGCCAGCAGCCGCAATACGGCTGGGGCCAACGTCCTGACTTTC.

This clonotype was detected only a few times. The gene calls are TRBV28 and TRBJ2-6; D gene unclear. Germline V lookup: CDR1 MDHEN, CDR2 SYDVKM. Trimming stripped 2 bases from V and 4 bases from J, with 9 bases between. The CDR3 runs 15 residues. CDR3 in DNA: TGTGCCAGCAGTTTACCCCCCGGAGGGGCCAACGTCCTGACTTTC. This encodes CASSLPPGGANVLTF.

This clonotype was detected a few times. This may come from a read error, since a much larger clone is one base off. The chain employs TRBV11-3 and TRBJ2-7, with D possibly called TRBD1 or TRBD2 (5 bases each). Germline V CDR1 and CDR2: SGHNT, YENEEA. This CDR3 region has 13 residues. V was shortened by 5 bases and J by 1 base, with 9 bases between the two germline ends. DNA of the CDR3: TGTGCCAGCAGCCGGGGACGGTCCTACGAGCAGTACTTC. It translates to CASSRGRSYEQYF.